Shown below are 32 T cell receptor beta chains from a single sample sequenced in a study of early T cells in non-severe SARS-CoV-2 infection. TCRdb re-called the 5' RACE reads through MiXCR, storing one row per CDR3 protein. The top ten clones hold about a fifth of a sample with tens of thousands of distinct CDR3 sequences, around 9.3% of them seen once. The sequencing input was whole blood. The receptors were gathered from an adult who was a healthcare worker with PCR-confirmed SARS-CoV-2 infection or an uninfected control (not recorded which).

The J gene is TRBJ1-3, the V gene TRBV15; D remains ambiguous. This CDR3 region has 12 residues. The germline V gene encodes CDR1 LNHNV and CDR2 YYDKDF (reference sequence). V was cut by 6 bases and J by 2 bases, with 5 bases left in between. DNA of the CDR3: TGTGCCACCAGGGGCACTGGAAACACCATATATTTT. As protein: CATRGTGNTIYF.

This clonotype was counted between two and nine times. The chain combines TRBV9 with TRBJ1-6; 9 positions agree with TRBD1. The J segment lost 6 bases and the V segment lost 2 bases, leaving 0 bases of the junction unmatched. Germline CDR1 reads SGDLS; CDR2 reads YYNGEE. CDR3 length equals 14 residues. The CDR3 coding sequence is TGTGCCAGCAGCGTGACAGGGGGTAATTCACCCCTCCACTTT. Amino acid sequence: CASSVTGGNSPLHF. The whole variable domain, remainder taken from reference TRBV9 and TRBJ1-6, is DSGVTQTPKHLITATGQRVTLRCSPRSGDLSVYWYQQSLDQGLQFLIQYYNGEERAKGNILERFSAQQFPDLHSELNLSSLELGDSALYFCASSVTGGNSPLHFGNGTRLTVT.

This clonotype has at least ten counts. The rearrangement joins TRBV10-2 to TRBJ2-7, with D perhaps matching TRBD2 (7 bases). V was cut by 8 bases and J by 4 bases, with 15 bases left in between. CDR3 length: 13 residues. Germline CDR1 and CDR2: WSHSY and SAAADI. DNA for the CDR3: TGCGCCAGCTCTTCGGGGGGCGGTTACGAGCAGTACTTC. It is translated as CASSSGGGYEQYF.

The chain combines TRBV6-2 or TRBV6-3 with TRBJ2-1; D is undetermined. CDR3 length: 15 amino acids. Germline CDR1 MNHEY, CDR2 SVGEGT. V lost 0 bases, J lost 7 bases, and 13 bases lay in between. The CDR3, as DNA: TGTGCCAGCAGTTACTCCACAGTGGGTAGGAATGAGCAGTTCTTC. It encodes CASSYSTVGRNEQFF.

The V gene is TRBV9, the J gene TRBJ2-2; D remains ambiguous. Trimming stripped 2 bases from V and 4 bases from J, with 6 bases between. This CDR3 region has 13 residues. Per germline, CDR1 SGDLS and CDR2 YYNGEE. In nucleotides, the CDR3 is TGTGCCAGCAGCGTGAGGCCCACCGGGGAGCTGTTTTTT. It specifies CASSVRPTGELFF.

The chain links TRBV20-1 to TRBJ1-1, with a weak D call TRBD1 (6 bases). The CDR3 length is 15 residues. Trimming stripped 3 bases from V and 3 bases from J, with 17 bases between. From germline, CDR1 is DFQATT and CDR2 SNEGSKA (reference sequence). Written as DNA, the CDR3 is TGCAGTGCTAGGCCGACAGGCGAGAGGGACACTGAAGCTTTCTTT. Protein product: CSARPTGERDTEAFF.

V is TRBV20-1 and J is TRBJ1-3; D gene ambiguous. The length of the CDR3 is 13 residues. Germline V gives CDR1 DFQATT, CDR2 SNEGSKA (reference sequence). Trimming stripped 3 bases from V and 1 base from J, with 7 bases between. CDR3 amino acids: CSASSGSGNTIYF. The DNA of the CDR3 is TGCAGTGCTAGTTCCGGATCTGGAAACACCATATATTTT.

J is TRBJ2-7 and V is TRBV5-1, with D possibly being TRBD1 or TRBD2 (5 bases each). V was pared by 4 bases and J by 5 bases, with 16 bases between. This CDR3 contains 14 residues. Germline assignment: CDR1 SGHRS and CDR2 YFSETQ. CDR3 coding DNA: TGCGCCAGCAGCCTCGGGACGGCTAGTCACGAGCAGTACTTC. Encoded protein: CASSLGTASHEQYF.

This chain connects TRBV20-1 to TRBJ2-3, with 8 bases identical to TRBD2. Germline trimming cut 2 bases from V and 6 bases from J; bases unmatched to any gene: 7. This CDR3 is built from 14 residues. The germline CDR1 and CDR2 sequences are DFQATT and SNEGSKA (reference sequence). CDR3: CSARPGGHLDTQYF. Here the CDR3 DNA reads TGCAGTGCTAGACCGGGGGGGCATCTCGATACGCAGTATTTT.

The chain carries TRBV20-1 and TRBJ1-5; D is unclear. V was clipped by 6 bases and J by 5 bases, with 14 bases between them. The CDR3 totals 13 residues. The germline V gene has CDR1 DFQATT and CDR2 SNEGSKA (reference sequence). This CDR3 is CSAARKGDQPQHF. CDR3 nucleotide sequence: TGCAGTGCAGCAAGAAAGGGAGATCAGCCCCAGCATTTT.

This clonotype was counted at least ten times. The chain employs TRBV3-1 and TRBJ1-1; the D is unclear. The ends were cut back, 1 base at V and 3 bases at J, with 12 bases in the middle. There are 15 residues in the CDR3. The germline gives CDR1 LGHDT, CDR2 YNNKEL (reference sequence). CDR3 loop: CASSQAPRADTEAFF. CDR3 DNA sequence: TGTGCCAGCAGCCAAGCTCCGCGAGCAGACACTGAAGCTTTCTTT.

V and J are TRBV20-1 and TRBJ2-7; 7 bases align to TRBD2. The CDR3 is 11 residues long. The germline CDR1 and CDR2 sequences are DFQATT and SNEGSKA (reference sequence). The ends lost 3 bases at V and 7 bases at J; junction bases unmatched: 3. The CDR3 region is CSARGGKEQYF. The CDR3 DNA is TGCAGTGCTAGGGGGGGGAAAGAGCAGTACTTC.

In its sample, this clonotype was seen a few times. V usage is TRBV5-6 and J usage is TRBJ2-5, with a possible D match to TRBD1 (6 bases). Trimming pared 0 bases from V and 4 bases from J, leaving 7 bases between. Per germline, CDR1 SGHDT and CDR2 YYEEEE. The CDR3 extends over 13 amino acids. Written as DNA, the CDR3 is TGTGCCAGCAGCTTGGACAGGGCAGAGACCCAGTACTTC. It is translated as CASSLDRAETQYF.

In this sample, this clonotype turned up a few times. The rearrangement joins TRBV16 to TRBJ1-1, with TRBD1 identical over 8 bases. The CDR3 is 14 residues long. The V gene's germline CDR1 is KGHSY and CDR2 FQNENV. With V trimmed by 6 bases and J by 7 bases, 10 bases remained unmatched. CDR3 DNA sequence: TGTGCCAGCAGAACCGACAGGGGTACCCTTGAAGCTTTCTTT. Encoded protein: CASRTDRGTLEAFF.

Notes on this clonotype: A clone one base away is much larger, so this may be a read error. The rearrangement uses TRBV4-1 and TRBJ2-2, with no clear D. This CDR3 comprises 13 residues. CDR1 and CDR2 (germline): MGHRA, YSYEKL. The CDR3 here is CASSQGNIGELFF. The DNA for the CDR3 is TGCGCCAGCAGCCAAGGGAACATCGGGGAGCTGTTTTTT.

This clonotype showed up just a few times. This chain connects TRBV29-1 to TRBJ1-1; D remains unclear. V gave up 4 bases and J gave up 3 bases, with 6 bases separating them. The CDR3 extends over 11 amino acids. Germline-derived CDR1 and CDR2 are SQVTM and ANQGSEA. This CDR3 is CSVVGDTEAFF. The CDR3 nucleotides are TGCAGCGTTGTAGGCGACACTGAAGCTTTCTTT. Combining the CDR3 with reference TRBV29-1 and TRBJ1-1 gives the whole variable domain SAVISQKPSRDICQRGTSLTIQCQVDSQVTMMFWYRQQPGQSLTLIATANQGSEATYESGFVIDKFPISRPNLTFSTLTVSNMSPEDSSIYLCSVVGDTEAFFGQGTRLTVV.

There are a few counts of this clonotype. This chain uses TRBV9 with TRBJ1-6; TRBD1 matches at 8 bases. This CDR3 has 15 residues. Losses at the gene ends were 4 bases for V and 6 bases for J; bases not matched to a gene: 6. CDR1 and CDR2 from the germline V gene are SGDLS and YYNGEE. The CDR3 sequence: CASSPPGQANSPLHF. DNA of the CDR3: TGTGCCAGCAGCCCCCCGGGACAGGCTAATTCACCCCTCCACTTT.

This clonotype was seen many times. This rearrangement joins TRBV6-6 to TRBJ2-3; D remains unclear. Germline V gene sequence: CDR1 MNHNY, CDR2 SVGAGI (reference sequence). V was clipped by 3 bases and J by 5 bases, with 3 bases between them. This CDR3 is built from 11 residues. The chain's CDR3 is CASSYIDTQYF. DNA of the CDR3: TGTGCCAGCAGTTATATAGATACGCAGTATTTT.

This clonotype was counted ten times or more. The CDR3: CASSPSSGRDQPQHF. The CDR3 bases are TGTGCCAGCTCACCCTCCTCAGGGCGGGATCAGCCCCAGCATTTT. The chain links TRBV18 to TRBJ1-5; TRBD1 is a possible D gene (5 bases). Trimming shortened V by 3 bases and J by 5 bases, and 14 bases separated the two germline ends. Germline assignment: CDR1 KGHSH and CDR2 LQKENI. CDR3 size: 15 residues. The entire variable domain, with the rest obtained from reference TRBV18 and TRBJ1-5, is as follows: NAGVMQNPRHLVRRRGQEARLRCSPMKGHSHVYWYRQLPEEGLKFMVYLQKENIIDESGMPKERFSAEFPKEGPSILRIQQVVRGDSAAYFCASSPSSGRDQPQHFGDGTRLSIL.

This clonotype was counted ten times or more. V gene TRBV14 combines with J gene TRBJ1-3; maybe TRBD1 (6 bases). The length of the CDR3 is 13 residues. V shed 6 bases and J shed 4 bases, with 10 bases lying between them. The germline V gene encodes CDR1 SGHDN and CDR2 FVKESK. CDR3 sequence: CASSRDIGNTIYF. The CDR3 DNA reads TGTGCCAGCAGTAGGGACATCGGAAACACCATATATTTT.

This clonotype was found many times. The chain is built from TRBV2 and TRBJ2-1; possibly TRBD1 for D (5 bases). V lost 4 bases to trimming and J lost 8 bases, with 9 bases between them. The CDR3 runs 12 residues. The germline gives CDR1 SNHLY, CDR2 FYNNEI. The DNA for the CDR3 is TGTGCCAGCAGTGGGCAGGGCGATGAGCAGTTCTTC. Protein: CASSGQGDEQFF. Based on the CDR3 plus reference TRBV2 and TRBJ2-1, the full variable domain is EPEVTQTPSHQVTQMGQEVILRCVPISNHLYFYWYRQILGQKVEFLVSFYNNEISEKSEIFDDQFSVERPDGSNFTLKIRSTKLEDSAMYFCASSGQGDEQFFGPGTRLTVL.

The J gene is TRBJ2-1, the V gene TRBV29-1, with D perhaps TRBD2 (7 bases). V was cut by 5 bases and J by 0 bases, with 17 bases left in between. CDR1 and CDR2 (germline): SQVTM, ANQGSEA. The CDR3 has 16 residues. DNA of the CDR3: TGCAGCGTTTCCGGGGGGCCTGGAAGCTCCTACAATGAGCAGTTCTTC. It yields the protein CSVSGGPGSSYNEQFF.

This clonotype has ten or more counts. This CDR3 is CASSLAPVGTQYF. The DNA for the CDR3 is TGTGCCAGCAGTTTAGCCCCCGTAGGGACCCAGTACTTC. The gene calls are TRBV12-3 or TRBV12-4 and TRBJ2-5; D ambiguous. The V end lost 0 bases, the J end lost 7 bases, and 9 bases lay between the germline ends. There are 13 residues in the CDR3.

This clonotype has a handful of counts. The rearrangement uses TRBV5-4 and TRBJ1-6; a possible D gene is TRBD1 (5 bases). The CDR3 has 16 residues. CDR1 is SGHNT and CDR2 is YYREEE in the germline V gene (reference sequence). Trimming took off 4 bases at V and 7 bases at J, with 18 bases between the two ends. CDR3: CASSPFSRQLNSPLHF. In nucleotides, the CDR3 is TGTGCCAGCAGCCCGTTCTCGCGACAGCTGAATTCACCCCTCCACTTT.

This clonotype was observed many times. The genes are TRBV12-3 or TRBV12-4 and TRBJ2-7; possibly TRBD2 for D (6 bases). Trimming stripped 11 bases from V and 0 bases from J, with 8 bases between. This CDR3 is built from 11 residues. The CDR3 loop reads CASGSSYEQYF. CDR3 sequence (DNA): TGTGCCTCCGGGAGCTCCTACGAGCAGTACTTC.

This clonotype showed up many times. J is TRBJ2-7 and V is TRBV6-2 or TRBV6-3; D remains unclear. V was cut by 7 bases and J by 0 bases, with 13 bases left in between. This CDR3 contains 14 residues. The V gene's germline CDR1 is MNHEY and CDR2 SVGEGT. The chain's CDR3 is CASTLLRASYEQYF. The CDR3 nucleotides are TGTGCCAGCACTCTACTGAGAGCCTCCTACGAGCAGTACTTC.

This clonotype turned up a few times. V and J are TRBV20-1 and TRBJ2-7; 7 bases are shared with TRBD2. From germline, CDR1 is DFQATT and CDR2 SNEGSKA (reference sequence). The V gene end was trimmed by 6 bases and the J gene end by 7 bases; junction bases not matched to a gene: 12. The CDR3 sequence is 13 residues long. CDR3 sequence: CSAPGQGGSEQYF. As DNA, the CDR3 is TGCAGTGCCCCTGGGCAGGGAGGGAGTGAGCAGTACTTC.

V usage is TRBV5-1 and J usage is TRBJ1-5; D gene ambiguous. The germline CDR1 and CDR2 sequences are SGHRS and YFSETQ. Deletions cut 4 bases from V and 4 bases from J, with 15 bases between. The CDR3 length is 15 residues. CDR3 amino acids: CASSATAGRNQPQHF. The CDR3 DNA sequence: TGCGCCAGCAGCGCGACGGCGGGGAGGAATCAGCCCCAGCATTTT.

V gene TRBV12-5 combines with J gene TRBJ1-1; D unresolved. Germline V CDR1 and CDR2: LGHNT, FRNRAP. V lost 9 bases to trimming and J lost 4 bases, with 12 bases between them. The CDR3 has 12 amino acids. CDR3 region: CASGLERTEAFF. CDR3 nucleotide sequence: TGTGCTAGCGGATTGGAGCGCACTGAAGCTTTCTTT.

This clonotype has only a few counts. CDR3 residues: CASSQGPTEAFF. The CDR3 coding sequence is TGTGCCAGCTCACAGGGACCCACTGAAGCTTTCTTT. V gene TRBV18 combines with J gene TRBJ1-1; possible D gene TRBD1, 5 bases. Trimming shortened V by 4 bases and J by 4 bases, and 7 bases separated the two germline ends. Per germline, CDR1 KGHSH and CDR2 LQKENI. The CDR3 length is 12 residues.

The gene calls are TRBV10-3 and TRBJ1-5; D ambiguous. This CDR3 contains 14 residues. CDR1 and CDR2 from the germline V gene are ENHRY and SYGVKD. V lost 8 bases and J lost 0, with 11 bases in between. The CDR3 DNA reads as TGTGCCATCTCCCAGCATTCTAGCAATCAGCCCCAGCATTTT. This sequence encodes CAISQHSSNQPQHF.

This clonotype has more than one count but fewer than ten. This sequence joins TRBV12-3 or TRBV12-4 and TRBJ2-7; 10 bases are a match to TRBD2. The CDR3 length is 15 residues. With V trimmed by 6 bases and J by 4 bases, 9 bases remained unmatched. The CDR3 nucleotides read TGTGCCAGCAGCCCCAGGGGAGCGGGGGGGTACGAGCAGTACTTC. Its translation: CASSPRGAGGYEQYF.